The 16 T cell receptor beta chains below were found in one sample sequenced in a study of regulatory T cells in long-lasting Graves disease. Time point: newly diagnosed GD, antithyroid drugs for less than 3 months. PBMC-extracted RNA yielded the TCR library. CDR3-region Arm-PCR and iRepertoire HTBI primers produced the TCR beta libraries. Using its own MiXCR run on the multiplex PCR reads, TCRdb lists one record per CDR3 protein. Counted here are hundreds of thousands of distinct CDR3 sequences, roughly 15% occurring once; the ten biggest clones make up around 25%. The same data also went into a second study, on T cells in Graves' hyperthyroidism and ophthalmopathy.

The source material was peripheral blood mononuclear cells (PBMCs), sampled at new diagnosis, from a patient treated with antithyroid drugs. The receptors derive from a woman aged 35-65 years with Graves disease.

This clonotype was recorded many times. Relative to the germline gene, one junction end is altered; a read error may explain this. This chain links TRBV12-3 or TRBV12-4 with TRBJ1-2; 8 bases agree with TRBD1. CDR3 length: 12 amino acids. The CDR3 loop reads CASSLDRDGYTF. CDR3 sequence (DNA): TGCGCCAGCAGCTTGGACAGGGATGGCTACACCTTC.

This clonotype was seen at least ten times. The chain combines TRBV20-1 with TRBJ2-1, with 8 nucleotides matching TRBD2. The V segment lost 6 bases and the J segment 7 bases; nucleotides outside the gene matches: 20. The CDR3 is made up of 17 amino acids. CDR1 is DFQATT, CDR2 SNEGSKA, per germline (reference sequence). Here the CDR3 DNA reads TGCAGTGCCGGCCCGGAGGAGACGGGGGGGCTTGGAAATGAGCAGTTCTTC. Translating it yields CSAGPEETGGLGNEQFF.

The chain links TRBV7-9 to TRBJ2-3; 12 nucleotides align to TRBD2. V shed 4 bases, J shed 2 bases, and the junction held 10 bases outside the gene matches. The CDR3 spans 18 residues. Germline V gene data show CDR1 as SEHNR and CDR2 as FQNEAQ (reference sequence). The CDR3 loop reads CASSSPGLAGFFTDTQYF. As DNA, the CDR3 is TGTGCCAGCAGCTCTCCGGGACTAGCGGGCTTTTTCACAGATACGCAGTATTTT. The whole variable domain, filled in from reference TRBV7-9 and TRBJ2-3, reads DTGVSQNPRHKITKRGQNVTFRCDPISEHNRLYWYRQTLGQGPEFLTYFQNEAQLEKSRLLSDRFSAERPKGSFSTLEIQRTEQGDSAMYLCASSSPGLAGFFTDTQYFGPGTRLTVL.

V and J are TRBV3-1 and TRBJ1-6, with TRBD1 identical over 10 bases. CDR3 length equals 15 residues. Germline CDR1 LGHDT, CDR2 YNNKEL (reference sequence). V lost 4 bases, J lost 9 bases, and 6 bases stayed unmatched. The CDR3 here is CASSRDRGPGSPLHF. The CDR3 coding sequence is TGTGCCAGCAGCCGAGACAGGGGGCCGGGTTCACCCCTCCACTTT.

Many counts were recorded for this clonotype. This chain joins TRBV12-3 or TRBV12-4 and TRBJ2-2; possibly TRBD2 for D (5 bases). The V gene lost 3 bases and the J gene lost 4 bases, with 6 bases spanning the gap. The CDR3 length is 13 residues. The CDR3 protein is CASSLTTTGELFF. CDR3 sequence (DNA): TGTGCCAGCAGTTTGACTACCACCGGGGAGCTGTTTTTT.

This clonotype was counted many times. The J gene is TRBJ1-2, the V gene TRBV20-1, with unresolved D. The CDR3 is made up of 15 amino acids. V was trimmed by 4 bases and J by 0 bases, leaving 15 bases between them. Per germline, CDR1 DFQATT and CDR2 SNEGSKA (reference sequence). CDR3 nucleotides: TGCAGTGCTAATTCTCCGGGAGACCCTAACTATGGCTACACCTTC. It is translated as CSANSPGDPNYGYTF.

This clonotype was seen ten or more times. The chain carries TRBV20-1 and TRBJ2-1; 7 bases line up with TRBD2. CDR1 is DFQATT and CDR2 is SNEGSKA in the germline V gene (reference sequence). The junction had 9 bases not matched to a gene; V was cut back by 4 bases and J by 0 bases. The CDR3 length is 16 residues. CDR3 nucleotides: TGCAGTGCTAACTCGGGGGGACCTAGCTCCTACAATGAGCAGTTCTTC. Translating gives CSANSGGPSSYNEQFF.

This clonotype turned up a few times. V and J are TRBV24-1 and TRBJ1-4; the match to TRBD1 covers 7 bases. CDR1 is KGHDR, CDR2 SFDVKD, per germline. The CDR3 sequence is 12 residues long. With V trimmed by 2 bases and J by 14 bases, 4 bases remained unmatched. The CDR3 DNA follows: TGTGCCACCAGTGATTCCGGACAGGATCTGTTTTTT. It encodes CATSDSGQDLFF.

Of note for this clonotype: A read error may account for a junction end that differs from germline. The genes are TRBV11-2 and TRBJ2-1, with 13 bases aligning to TRBD2. Germline-derived CDR1 and CDR2 are SGHAT and FQNNGV. The CDR3 sequence is 15 residues long. Here the CDR3 DNA reads TGCGCCAGCAGCCGACTAGCGGGGGGACGCAATGAGCAGTTCTTC. Residues: CASSRLAGGRNEQFF.

This clonotype was seen ten or more times. The V call is TRBV5-1, the J call TRBJ1-5; 7 bases line up with TRBD1. The germline V gene encodes CDR1 SGHRS and CDR2 YFSETQ. CDR3 length equals 14 residues. The V gene end was trimmed by 3 bases and the J gene end by 5 bases; junction bases not matched to a gene: 5. This chain's CDR3 is CASSSGTADQPQHF. The DNA of the CDR3 is TGCGCCAGCAGCTCGGGGACAGCCGATCAGCCCCAGCATTTT.

The chain joins TRBV7-2 to TRBJ2-1; TRBD1 agrees at 9 bases. V shed 4 bases, J shed 1 base, and the junction held 2 bases outside the gene matches. The CDR3 runs to 15 residues. Germline-derived CDR1 and CDR2 are SGHTA and FQGNSA. As DNA, the CDR3 is TGTGCCAGCAGCTGGGACAGGGCTTCCTACAATGAGCAGTTCTTC. Protein product: CASSWDRASYNEQFF.

The chain joins TRBV7-2 to TRBJ1-3; unclear D gene. The V end was cut by 4 bases, the J end by 8 bases, with 15 bases between. This CDR3 region has 14 residues. Germline V CDR1 and CDR2: SGHTA, FQGNSA. Here the CDR3 DNA reads TGTGCCAGCAGCTCTTACCCTCTGGGAGACACCATATATTTT. Translation gives CASSSYPLGDTIYF.

The genes are TRBV27 and TRBJ1-2; D not resolved. The germline gives CDR1 MNHEY, CDR2 SMNVEV (reference sequence). This CDR3 spans 12 amino acids. V lost 4 bases to trimming and J lost 7 bases, with 10 bases between them. CDR3 loop: CASSSLGFGYTF. Written as DNA, the CDR3 is TGTGCCAGCAGTTCCTTGGGGTTTGGCTACACCTTC.

This clonotype appeared many times. The chain couples TRBV12-3 or TRBV12-4 to TRBJ2-1; the D is unclear. The germline V and J ends were trimmed by 2 bases and 8 bases, with 13 bases remaining between them. The CDR3 covers 14 residues. DNA of the CDR3: TGTGCCAGCAGTTTAATTAGAGGCGAGGATGAGCAGTTCTTC. Protein sequence: CASSLIRGEDEQFF.

A word on this clonotype: One end of the junction is discordant with germline, which a read error may explain. The chain couples TRBV20-1 to TRBJ2-2, with TRBD2 matching over 7 bases. The V gene's germline CDR1 is DFQATT and CDR2 SNEGSKA (reference sequence). The length of the CDR3 is 15 residues. CDR3 region: CSALSSGPNTGELVF. CDR3 in DNA: TGCAGTGCTCTATCTAGCGGACCGAACACCGGGGAGCTGGTTTTT.

The chain uses TRBV7-9 and TRBJ1-3, with a possible D match to TRBD1 (5 bases). The CDR3 is 15 amino acids. V was trimmed by 2 bases and J by 3 bases, leaving 11 bases between them. Germline V CDR1 and CDR2: SEHNR, FQNEAQ (reference sequence). CDR3 region: CASSLPGWDGNTIYF. CDR3 nucleotides: TGTGCCAGCAGCTTACCAGGGTGGGATGGAAACACCATATATTTT.